Given below is one T cell receptor beta chain in context. The data were obtained in a study of CD8+CD57+ T cells in acquired aplastic anemia. CD8+CD57+ cell expansion, shown by flow cytometry, had occurred in the patients selected for sequencing. TCR beta VDJ combinations and CDR3 sequences were profiled from genomic DNA. TCRdb itself ran the reads through MiXCR, one entry per CDR3 protein. Found here are some 160,000 distinct CDR3 sequences, roughly 48% of them singletons; the top ten hold around 2.9%. The CDR3 is 12 residues long. Trimming stripped 8 bases from V and 4 bases from J, with 11 bases between. CDR1 is LNHDA and CDR2 is SQIVND in the germline V gene (reference sequence).

The chain is built from TRBV19 and TRBJ1-2, with a possible D match to TRBD1 (6 bases). This TCR came from a human donor with aplastic anemia. Sequenced input: sorted CD4+, CD8+, or CD8+CD57+ T cells (not recorded which) from PBMCs. For the CDR3, the DNA is TGTGCCAGTGGGGAACAGGGCTATGGCTACACCTTC. This encodes CASGEQGYGYTF.